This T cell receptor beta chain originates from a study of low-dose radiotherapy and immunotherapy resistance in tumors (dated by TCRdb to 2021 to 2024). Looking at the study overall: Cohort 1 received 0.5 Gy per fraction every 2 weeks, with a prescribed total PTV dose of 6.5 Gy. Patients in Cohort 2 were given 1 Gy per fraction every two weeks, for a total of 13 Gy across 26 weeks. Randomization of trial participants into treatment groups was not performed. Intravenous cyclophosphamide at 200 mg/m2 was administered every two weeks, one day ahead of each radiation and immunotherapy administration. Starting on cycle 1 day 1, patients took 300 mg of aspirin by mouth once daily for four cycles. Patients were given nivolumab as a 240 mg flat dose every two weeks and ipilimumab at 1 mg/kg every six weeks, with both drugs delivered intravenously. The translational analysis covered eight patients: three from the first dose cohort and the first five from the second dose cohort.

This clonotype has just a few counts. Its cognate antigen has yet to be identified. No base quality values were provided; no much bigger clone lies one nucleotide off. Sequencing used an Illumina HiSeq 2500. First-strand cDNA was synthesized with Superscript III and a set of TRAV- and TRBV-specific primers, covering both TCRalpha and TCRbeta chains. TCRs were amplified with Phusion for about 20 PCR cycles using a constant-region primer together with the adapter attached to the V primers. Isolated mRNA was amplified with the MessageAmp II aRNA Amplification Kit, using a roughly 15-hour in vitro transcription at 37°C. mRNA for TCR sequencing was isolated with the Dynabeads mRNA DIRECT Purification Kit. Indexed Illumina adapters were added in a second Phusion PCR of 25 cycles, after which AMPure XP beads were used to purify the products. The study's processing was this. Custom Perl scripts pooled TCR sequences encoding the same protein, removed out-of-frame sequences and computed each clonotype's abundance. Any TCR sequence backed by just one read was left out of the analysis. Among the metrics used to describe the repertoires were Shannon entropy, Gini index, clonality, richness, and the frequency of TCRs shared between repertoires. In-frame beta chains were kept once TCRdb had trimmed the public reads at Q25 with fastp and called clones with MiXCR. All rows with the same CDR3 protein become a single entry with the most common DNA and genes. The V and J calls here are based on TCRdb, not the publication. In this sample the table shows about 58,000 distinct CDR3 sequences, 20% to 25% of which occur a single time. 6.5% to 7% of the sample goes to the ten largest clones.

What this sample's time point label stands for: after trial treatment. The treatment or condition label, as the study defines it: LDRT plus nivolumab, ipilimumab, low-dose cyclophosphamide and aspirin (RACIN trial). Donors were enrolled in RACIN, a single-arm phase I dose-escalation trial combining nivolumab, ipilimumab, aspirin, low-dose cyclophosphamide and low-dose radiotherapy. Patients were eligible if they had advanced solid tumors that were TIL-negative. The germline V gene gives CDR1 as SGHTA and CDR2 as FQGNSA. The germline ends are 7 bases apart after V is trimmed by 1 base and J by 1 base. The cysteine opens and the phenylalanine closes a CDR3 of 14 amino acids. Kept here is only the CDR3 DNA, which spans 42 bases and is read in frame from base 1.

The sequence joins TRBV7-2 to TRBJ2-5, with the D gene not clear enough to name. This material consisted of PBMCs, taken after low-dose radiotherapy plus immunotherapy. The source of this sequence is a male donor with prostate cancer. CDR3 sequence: CASSLVGFQETQYF. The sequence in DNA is TGTGCCAGCAGCTTAGTGGGATTCCAAGAGACCCAGTACTTC.